This T cell receptor (beta chain) was captured in a study of CD8+ T cells in alopecia areata. Study-level information: Tofacitinib administration to treated patients was oral, at 5 to 10 mg twice daily. Dosing spanned 6 to 18 months on tofacitinib, then 6 months off drug. Disease severity was quantified as SALT score of affected scalp area.

Germline CDR1 reads LNHDA; CDR2 reads SQIVND (reference sequence). Between the trimmed V and J ends, which lost 1 base and 5 bases, there was a span of 9 bases. The CDR3 has 13 amino acids. This clone was observed a handful of times. Treatment described: oral pan-JAK inhibitor, 5-10 mg twice daily. RNA, once extracted, was reverse transcribed into cDNA for use as the sequencing template. Sequencing used immunoSEQ multiplex PCR; TCRdb keeps in-frame clones, though not all of them. The data contain fewer than 100,000 clones, over 70% of them seen just once; the ten biggest clones take up 17%. The sequence derives from a human donor with alopecia areata. The material sequenced was CD8+ T cells sorted from blood, taken around week 46, from a patient treated with tofacitinib. The chain couples TRBV19 to TRBJ2-7; TRBD1 is a possible D gene (5 bases). CDR3 sequence (DNA): TGTGCCAGTAGTATAGTTCAGGGCGACGAGCAGTACTTC. Its translation is CASSIVQGDEQYF.